This entry is about one T cell receptor beta chain. As yet, its antigen is unknown. RNA extraction was followed by reverse transcription into cDNA, which acted as the sequencing template. TCRdb's table, derived via immunoSEQ multiplex PCR, lists solely in-frame clones and lacks some. Of 180,000 or so clones detected, 58% appear once; the ten largest clones hold approximately 16%. The sample comes from a study of CD8+ T cells in alopecia areata. Treatment denoted: oral pan-JAK inhibitor, 5-10 mg twice daily. Patients with alopecia areata provided lesional scalp punch biopsies as well as peripheral blood. Germline V gene data show CDR1 as SGHTA and CDR2 as FQGNSA. With V trimmed by 5 bases and J by 7 bases, 3 bases remained unmatched. CDR3 size: 12 residues. Overall study results and limits: The link between baseline CD8+ expansion and response remains uncertain with one nonresponder. Whereas mice showed it more clearly, TCR sharing across patients was murkier, possibly because of HLA. Many expanded lesional clones persisted in scalp and blood during tofacitinib treatment.

The sample in question was CD4+ T cells sorted from blood, obtained at approximately week 56, from a patient treated with tofacitinib. The rearrangement links TRBV7-2 to TRBJ1-2; 8 nucleotides match TRBD1. The receptor was derived from a human donor with alopecia areata. The CDR3 sequence is CASSEDRVGYTF. The CDR3 DNA follows: TGTGCCAGCAGCGAGGACAGGGTTGGCTACACCTTC.